This T cell receptor beta chain was captured by sequencing in a study of blood T cells in healthy people across ages (dated by TCRdb to the mid-2010s). About the full investigation: In model experiments, roughly one uniquely barcoded TCR beta cDNA molecule per two T cells was captured by template switching. To track age-related changes in TCR beta repertoire diversity, the study relied on deep sequencing normalized with unique cDNA molecular identifiers. Four age groups were formed from the donors: young (average approximately 15 years), middle-aged (less than 40), aged (about 62) and long-lived (roughly 88). Donors of different ages were randomly distributed across sequencing lanes to avoid experimental bias. For two donors (one aged 18 to 29 and one aged 80 or older), the study analyzed two additional independent replicas of 1 million unique cDNA reads from the same blood draw. The research as a whole found: Estimates of total diversity based on one million sequenced T cells were considered lower bounds and underestimates. The CMV infection status of donors was not known, potentially confounding age-related changes in expanded clonotypes. Since profiling was done on bulk unsorted PBMCs, naive and antigen-experienced compartments could not be conclusively compared. There was a strong correlation between observed TCR beta diversity and the percentage of naive T cells measured by flow cytometry. The long-lived group showed more naive CD4+ T cells, fewer expanded clones and increased TCR diversity than the aged group, suggesting age selection. Observed TCR beta diversity per million T cells fell roughly linearly with age, and a significant reduction was already apparent by age around 39.

The germline V gene (reference sequence) supplies CDR1 GTSNPN and CDR2 SVGIG. V sheds 1 base and J sheds 8 bases, leaving 2 bases between their ends. The CDR3 starts with the cysteine, ends with the phenylalanine, and has 10 residues. Only CDR3 DNA remains: 30 bases, in frame from the first base. Libraries were made using 5' RACE. The sequencing machine was an Illumina HiSeq 2500. A second about 7 to 11 cycle PCR used a sample-barcoded 5' primer and a J-beta primer mix. A template-switch 5' adaptor carrying 12 random nucleotides introduced a unique molecular identifier onto each TCR beta cDNA molecule. Each sample yielded at least 3 million CDR3-containing paired-end reads. First-strand cDNA synthesis was performed from all RNA using the Mint cDNA synthesis kit, with priming by a TRBC-specific oligonucleotide. Following uracil-DNA glycosylase treatment, all cDNA underwent a first 18-cycle PCR with the universal primers M1SS and BC2_uni_R. Regarding the original processing steps: Normalization of each sample was performed by random selection of 1 million high-quality reads, each carrying a distinct molecular identifier. Instead of being binned into consensus sequences, reads that shared molecular identifiers were thrown out. MiTCR, with a Q25 quality threshold and the strictest error-elimination algorithm, was used for CDR3 identification, clonotype clustering and error correction. Lower-bound total TCR beta diversity was estimated with a nonparametric unseen species model using Euler transformation. The public reads were quality trimmed at Q25 with fastp and then assembled into clones with MiXCR by TCRdb, keeping productive beta chains. Identical CDR3 proteins give one entry, which carries the most common genes and DNA. What appears here as the V and J calls and clone size reflects TCRdb's work, not the paper's. The sample yields about 1.6 million distinct CDR3 sequences; roughly 30% were counted once. The top ten hold roughly 12% of the sample.

Systemically healthy Caucasian individuals from Russia, about 38 in total and aged about 6 to 100 years, were included as donors. Ten milliliters of peripheral blood were drawn from each donor into EDTA-treated Vacutainer tubes. Ficoll-Paque density-gradient centrifugation was used to isolate PBMCs, with at least 6.5 million per sample. Total RNA was extracted from PBMCs with Trizol reagent, with at least 6 micrograms obtained per sample. The percentages of naive CD45RAhigh/CD27high T cells were determined by flow cytometry on a PBMC aliquot from every donor. There are a few counts of this clonotype. The specificity of this receptor is unknown. No base quality information exists; no much larger clone differs at one position.

This TCR derives from a woman aged 25-40 years in good health. The sample consisted of blood. This sequence uses TRBV30 and TRBJ1-4; no D gene call is confident. The base sequence is TGTGCCTGGAGTGGAGAAAAACTGTTTTTT. Translated, this gives CAWSGEKLFF.